The clone carrying this TCR beta chain occurred a few times. The authors used template switching to add a universal primer site and gave cDNA unique molecular identifiers. TCRdb passed the 5' RACE reads through MiXCR, listing each CDR3 protein once. The sample yields roughly 250,000 distinct CDR3 sequences, approximately 7% seen once. The sample originates from a study of identical twins. Germline assignment: CDR1 MDHEN and CDR2 SYDVKM. The CDR3 is 14 residues long. V lost 7 bases, J lost 7 bases, and 19 bases lay in between. The data also belong to a second study, concerning yellow fever vaccine responses in identical twins.

This sequence was found in a woman younger than 30 in good health. Source material: memory (CD45RO+) T cells sorted from blood. V gene TRBV28 combines with J gene TRBJ1-2; D unclear. CDR3 protein: CASTSSRATGGYTF. The CDR3 nucleotides read TGTGCCAGCACTTCCTCCCGGGCCACGGGTGGCTACACCTTC.